Each of the 6 T cell receptor beta chains below was sequenced from the same sample in a study of blood T cell repertoires in COVID-19. Sequencing used immunoSEQ multiplex PCR; TCRdb keeps in-frame clones, though not all of them. The sample holds over 200,000 clones, 80% to 85% seen once. Sequencing input: peripheral blood. Receptors originate from a man aged 40-49 years with acute or convalescent COVID-19.

This clone was picked up a small number of times. This rearrangement joins TRBV5-1 to TRBJ1-1, with no clear D. V was clipped by 1 base and J by 3 bases, with 7 bases between them. CDR3 length: 13 residues. Germline V gene sequence: CDR1 SGHRS, CDR2 YFSETQ. CDR3 DNA: TGCGCCAGCAGCTTGTATACAGACACTGAAGCTTTCTTT. It translates to CASSLYTDTEAFF.

The chain combines TRBV15 with TRBJ2-7; D may be TRBD2 (6 bases). The CDR3 covers 16 residues. Trimming removed 3 bases from V and 2 bases from J, with 17 bases in between. From germline, CDR1 is LNHNV and CDR2 YYDKDF (reference sequence). CDR3 nucleotide sequence: TGTGCCACCAGCAGGACGTACCGGGACTCAACCTACGAGCAGTACTTC. The encoded protein is CATSRTYRDSTYEQYF.

The chain couples TRBV7-2 to TRBJ2-3, with D perhaps TRBD2 (5 bases). Germline V gene data show CDR1 as SGHTA and CDR2 as FQGNSA. This CDR3 is built from 15 residues. The V and J ends lost 2 bases and 2 bases respectively, with 11 bases between them. Here the CDR3 reads CASSLTRTDTDTQYF. The DNA of the CDR3 is TGTGCCAGCAGCTTAACCCGGACTGACACAGATACGCAGTATTTT.

This clone was found a few times. The V call is TRBV9, the J call TRBJ2-1; D gene uncertain. V gave up 3 bases and J gave up 5 bases, with 6 bases separating them. The CDR3 spans 12 residues. Germline V gene lookup returns CDR1 SGDLS and CDR2 YYNGEE. The CDR3 loop is CASSGLNNEQFF. The CDR3 region has the DNA TGTGCCAGCAGCGGTCTAAACAATGAGCAGTTCTTC.

V and J are TRBV30 and TRBJ2-3; D is uncertain. V lost 4 bases, J lost 5 bases, and 13 bases lay in between. The germline gives CDR1 GTSNPN, CDR2 SVGIG (reference sequence). The CDR3 length is 13 residues. CDR3: CAWNLGQEDTQYF. For the CDR3, the DNA is TGTGCCTGGAATCTGGGCCAGGAAGATACGCAGTATTTT.

The chain combines TRBV27 with TRBJ2-1; 10 positions match TRBD2. V lost 5 bases and J lost 2; bases outside the gene matches: 3. The CDR3 consists of 15 residues. Germline CDR1 reads MNHEY; CDR2 reads SMNVEV (reference sequence). The CDR3: CASSLSGRAYNEQFF. The CDR3 coding sequence is TGTGCCAGCAGTCTAAGCGGGAGGGCCTACAATGAGCAGTTCTTC.